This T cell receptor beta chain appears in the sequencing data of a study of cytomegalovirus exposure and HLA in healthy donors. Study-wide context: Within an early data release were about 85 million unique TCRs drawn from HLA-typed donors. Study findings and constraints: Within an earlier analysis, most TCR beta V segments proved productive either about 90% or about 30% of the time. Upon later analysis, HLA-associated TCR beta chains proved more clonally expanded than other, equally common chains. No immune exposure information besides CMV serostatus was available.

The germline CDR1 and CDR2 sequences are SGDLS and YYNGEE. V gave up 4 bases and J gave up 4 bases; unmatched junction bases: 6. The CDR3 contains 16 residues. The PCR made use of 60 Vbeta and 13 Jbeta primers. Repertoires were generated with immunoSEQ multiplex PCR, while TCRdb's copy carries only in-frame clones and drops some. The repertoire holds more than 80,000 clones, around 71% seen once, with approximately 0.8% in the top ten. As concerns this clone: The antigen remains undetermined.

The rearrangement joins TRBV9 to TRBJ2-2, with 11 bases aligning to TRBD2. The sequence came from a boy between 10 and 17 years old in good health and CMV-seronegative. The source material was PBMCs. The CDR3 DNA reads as TGTGCCAGCAGCATTAGCGGGAGGGCTGCCACCGGGGAGCTGTTTTTT. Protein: CASSISGRAATGELFF.